The 27 T cell receptor beta chains given below trace back to one sample, sequenced in a study of beta chain features in type 1 diabetes. These receptors' targets are unknown. Of the isolated RNA, all was reverse transcribed, and so the sequenced material was expressed TCRB transcripts. The table came from immunoSEQ multiplex PCR; TCRdb's copy has only in-frame clones and leaves some out. The sample includes some 250,000 clones, about 11% seen only once; the top ten take approximately 0.015%. Study outcomes and limitations: All four CD4+ subsets of Type 1 diabetes patients contained TCRB CDR3s that were moderately but significantly shorter.

Input material: naive CD4+ T cells from blood. The source is a man aged 30 to 45 with type 1 diabetes.

The chain recombines TRBV7-2 with TRBJ1-5, with 7 bases aligning to TRBD1. Germline V gene sequence: CDR1 SGHTA, CDR2 FQGNSA. This CDR3 comprises 15 residues. The ends lost 2 bases at V and 2 bases at J; junction bases unmatched: 3. This chain's CDR3 is CASSLLGTGNQPQHF. CDR3 DNA: TGTGCCAGCAGCTTACTTGGGACAGGCAATCAGCCCCAGCATTTT. Using reference TRBV7-2 and TRBJ1-5 for the parts outside the CDR3, the full variable domain is GAGVSQSPSNKVTEKGKDVELRCDPISGHTALYWYRQSLGQGLEFLIYFQGNSAPDKSGLPSDRFSAERTGGSVSTLTIQRTQQEDSAVYLCASSLLGTGNQPQHFGDGTRLSIL.

A few counts support this clone. This chain connects TRBV7-9 to TRBJ1-1; D remains unclear. The CDR3 runs 13 residues. Germline V lookup: CDR1 SEHNR, CDR2 FQNEAQ (reference sequence). V lost 5 bases and J lost 1, with 8 bases in between. The CDR3 coding sequence is TGTGCCAGCAGCCACGGTCCGAACACTGAAGCTTTCTTT. It encodes CASSHGPNTEAFF.

This clone turned up a few times. The V call is TRBV5-1, the J call TRBJ2-5, with D possibly matching TRBD1 (6 bases). The CDR3 is made up of 14 amino acids. Trimming left V 1 base short and J 3 bases short, with 10 bases between. The germline gives CDR1 SGHRS, CDR2 YFSETQ. Written as DNA, the CDR3 is TGCGCCAGCAGCTTGAGGACAGCTAAAGAGACCCAGTACTTC. Translated: CASSLRTAKETQYF.

This clone was counted between two and nine times. This chain joins TRBV28 and TRBJ1-6; D may be TRBD1 (5 bases). The CDR3 is 14 amino acids. Germline CDR1 is MDHEN and CDR2 is SYDVKM. The V gene lost 3 bases and the J gene lost 8 bases, with 11 bases spanning the gap. CDR3 loop: CASSLVGPDSPLHF. The CDR3 DNA follows: TGTGCCAGCAGTTTGGTGGGGCCGGATTCACCCCTCCACTTT.

The chain combines TRBV4-1 with TRBJ1-4; perhaps TRBD1 as D (5 bases). This CDR3 is 14 amino acids long. The germline V and J ends were trimmed by 1 base and 7 bases, with 10 bases remaining between them. The V gene's germline CDR1 is MGHRA and CDR2 YSYEKL. The CDR3 sequence: CASSQVGVGEKLFF. CDR3 sequence (DNA): TGCGCCAGCAGCCAAGTAGGGGTCGGTGAAAAACTGTTTTTT.

The CDR3 DNA reads as TGTGCCAGCAGCTCAGGACAGGGTTCCTACAATGAGCAGTTCTTC. The encoded protein is CASSSGQGSYNEQFF. This rearrangement joins TRBV7-2 to TRBJ2-1; 8 positions agree with TRBD1. This CDR3 is 15 amino acids long. From germline, CDR1 is SGHTA and CDR2 FQGNSA. Germline trimming cut 4 bases from V and 1 base from J; bases unmatched to any gene: 3.

This clone has just a few counts. The V gene is TRBV7-2, the J gene TRBJ2-7, with 7 bases fitting TRBD2. J was trimmed by 3 bases and V by 8 bases; bases with no gene match: 4. The germline gives CDR1 SGHTA, CDR2 FQGNSA. The length of the CDR3 is 12 residues. The CDR3 here is CASGGVFYEQYF. CDR3 coding DNA: TGTGCCAGCGGGGGGGTCTTCTACGAGCAGTACTTC.

This chain uses TRBV25-1 with TRBJ2-3, with D maybe TRBD1 (6 bases). CDR1 and CDR2 from the germline V gene are MGHDK and SYGVNS. With 3 bases removed from V and 3 bases from J, the gap between germline ends came to 7 bases. This CDR3 has 13 residues. CDR3 nucleotide sequence: TGTGCCAGCAGTGATGGGACAACAGATACGCAGTATTTT. This sequence encodes CASSDGTTDTQYF.

In this sample, this clone turned up a few times. V is TRBV9 and J is TRBJ2-1, with 8 bases matching TRBD2. With 0 bases clipped from V and 3 bases from J, the junction kept 2 bases outside the gene matches. There are 15 residues in the CDR3. Germline lookup yields CDR1 SGDLS and CDR2 YYNGEE. DNA of the CDR3: TGTGCCAGCAGCGTAGCGGGGGGGGACTACAATGAGCAGTTCTTC. Protein sequence: CASSVAGGDYNEQFF.

The rearrangement uses TRBV30 and TRBJ2-3, with TRBD2 identical over 9 bases. After removal of 2 bases from V and 0 bases from J, the junction contained 9 bases not matched to a gene. CDR1 GTSNPN and CDR2 SVGIG come from the germline V gene (reference sequence). The CDR3 runs to 17 residues. CDR3: CAWSPPPRGGSTDTQYF. The CDR3 DNA follows: TGTGCCTGGAGTCCCCCCCCGCGGGGGGGCAGCACAGATACGCAGTATTTT. The full variable domain, its missing parts supplied by reference TRBV30 and TRBJ2-3, is SQTIHQWPATLVQPVGSPLSLECTVEGTSNPNLYWYRQAAGRGLQLLFYSVGIGQISSEVPQNLSASRPQDRQFILSSKKLLLSDSGFYLCAWSPPPRGGSTDTQYFGPGTRLTVL.

This clone was recorded a few times. The chain employs TRBV4-1 and TRBJ2-5; a weak D match, TRBD1 (5 bases). The CDR3 is made up of 13 amino acids. Trimming took off 4 bases at V and 5 bases at J, with 11 bases between the two ends. Per the germline V gene, CDR1 is MGHRA and CDR2 is YSYEKL. The CDR3 loop is CASSRQGGETQYF. The CDR3, as DNA: TGCGCCAGCAGCCGGCAGGGTGGGGAGACCCAGTACTTC.

This sequence joins TRBV10-3 and TRBJ2-7; TRBD1 aligns across 8 bases. This CDR3 has 15 amino acids. Germline CDR1 and CDR2: ENHRY and SYGVKD. V was clipped by 6 bases and J by 0 bases; unmatched bases: 7. This chain's CDR3 is CAIRTGTGSSYEQYF. The CDR3 bases are TGTGCCATCAGGACCGGGACAGGATCCTCCTACGAGCAGTACTTC.

This clone came up a few times. This rearrangement joins TRBV18 to TRBJ2-3, with TRBD1 matching over 7 bases. V trimming: 6 bases; J trimming: 1 base; junction bases outside the gene matches: 7. Germline V CDR1 and CDR2: KGHSH, LQKENI. This CDR3 comprises 15 residues. CDR3 sequence (DNA): TGTGCCAGCTCCACAGGGGCTGGGCGCACAGATACGCAGTATTTT. Its translation: CASSTGAGRTDTQYF. The full variable domain, completed using reference TRBV18 and TRBJ2-3, is NAGVMQNPRHLVRRRGQEARLRCSPMKGHSHVYWYRQLPEEGLKFMVYLQKENIIDESGMPKERFSAEFPKEGPSILRIQQVVRGDSAAYFCASSTGAGRTDTQYFGPGTRLTVL.

The chain couples TRBV11-1 to TRBJ2-3; 7 bases fit TRBD2. The CDR3 has 15 amino acids. CDR1 and CDR2 from the germline V gene are SGHAT and FQDESV (reference sequence). J lost 0 bases, V lost 7 bases, and 7 bases had no gene match. CDR3 in amino acids: CASTVDSGSTDTQYF. Written as DNA, the CDR3 is TGTGCCAGCACCGTTGATAGCGGGAGCACAGATACGCAGTATTTT.

The CDR3 protein is CASSLGYSYEQYF. DNA of the CDR3: TGTGCCAGCAGCTTAGGCTATTCCTACGAGCAGTACTTC. V gene TRBV7-2 combines with J gene TRBJ2-7; D is unresolved. V lost 1 base, J lost 1 base, and 5 bases lay in between. The CDR3 totals 13 residues. Germline loops: CDR1 SGHTA, CDR2 FQGNSA.

The CDR3 region has the DNA TGTGCCAGCAGTTCCACTAGCGGCCCTTCCTACGAGCAGTACTTC. Its translation: CASSSTSGPSYEQYF. The V gene is TRBV6-5, the J gene TRBJ2-7; TRBD2 matches 8 bases. The ends lost 4 bases at V and 1 base at J; junction bases unmatched: 6. This CDR3 contains 15 residues. CDR1 MNHEY and CDR2 SVGAGI come from the germline V gene.

J is TRBJ1-2 and V is TRBV18; no clear D gene. Looked up from germline, CDR1 is KGHSH and CDR2 is LQKENI. V gave up 2 bases and J gave up 7 bases, with 8 bases separating them. CDR3 length equals 12 residues. The CDR3 sequence is CASSPGQIGYTF. DNA of the CDR3: TGTGCCAGCTCACCAGGGCAGATTGGCTACACCTTC.

This chain uses TRBV25-1 with TRBJ2-3; D is unclear. The length of the CDR3 is 12 residues. V was clipped by 5 bases and J by 3 bases, with 6 bases between them. Germline V gene sequence: CDR1 MGHDK, CDR2 SYGVNS. The CDR3: CASSPGTDTQYF. In DNA, the CDR3 is TGTGCCAGCAGTCCCGGGACAGATACGCAGTATTTT. The complete variable domain, with remaining parts taken from reference TRBV25-1 and TRBJ2-3, reads EADIYQTPRYLVIGTGKKITLECSQTMGHDKMYWYQQDPGMELHLIHYSYGVNSTEKGDLSSESTVSRIRTEHFPLTLESARPSHTSQYLCASSPGTDTQYFGPGTRLTVL.

The rearrangement uses TRBV5-6 and TRBJ2-7; 9 bases line up with TRBD2. The V segment lost 4 bases and the J segment 3 bases; nucleotides outside the gene matches: 5. The CDR3 has 14 amino acids. Germline V gene sequence: CDR1 SGHDT, CDR2 YYEEEE. CDR3 DNA sequence: TGTGCCAGCAGCAGAGCGGGGGGCGGCTACGAGCAGTACTTC. It codes for CASSRAGGGYEQYF.

This clone was counted a few times. The rearrangement uses TRBV18 and TRBJ1-2; 8 bases match TRBD1. The CDR3 totals 16 residues. The J segment lost 7 bases and the V segment lost 3 bases, leaving 13 bases of the junction unmatched. Germline lookup yields CDR1 KGHSH and CDR2 LQKENI. The CDR3 bases are TGTGCCAGCTCACCGGGACAGGACCGGGTGGGAGGTGGCTACACCTTC. Residues: CASSPGQDRVGGGYTF. Based on the CDR3 plus reference TRBV18 and TRBJ1-2, the full variable domain is NAGVMQNPRHLVRRRGQEARLRCSPMKGHSHVYWYRQLPEEGLKFMVYLQKENIIDESGMPKERFSAEFPKEGPSILRIQQVVRGDSAAYFCASSPGQDRVGGGYTFGSGTRLTVV.

This clone was seen only a few times. The V call is TRBV28, the J call TRBJ2-7, with TRBD1 matching over 9 bases. The CDR3 spans 13 residues. Losses at the gene ends were 7 bases for V and 3 bases for J; bases not matched to a gene: 4. Looked up from germline, CDR1 is MDHEN and CDR2 is SYDVKM. CDR3 amino acids: CASNPGQGYEQYF. CDR3 nucleotide sequence: TGTGCCAGCAATCCGGGACAGGGCTACGAGCAGTACTTC.

J is TRBJ2-7 and V is TRBV6-1; D perhaps matches TRBD2 (5 bases). This CDR3 has 13 amino acids. V dropped 6 bases and J dropped 0 bases, with 9 bases sitting between them. Germline-derived CDR1 and CDR2 are MNHNS and SASEGT. CDR3 amino acids: CASRKRGSYEQYF. In DNA, the CDR3 is TGTGCCAGCAGGAAACGGGGCTCCTACGAGCAGTACTTC.

The chain is built from TRBV29-1 and TRBJ1-2, with D maybe TRBD1 (5 bases). The CDR3 extends over 13 amino acids. V lost 4 bases and J 5 bases, leaving 14 bases between the germline ends. CDR1 and CDR2 (germline): SQVTM, ANQGSEA. CDR3 sequence (DNA): TGCAGCGTTGGATGGGGGGGTCTGTATGGCTACACCTTC. Translating it yields CSVGWGGLYGYTF.

The rearrangement joins TRBV7-8 to TRBJ2-7; no clear D. In germline, CDR1 is SGHVS, CDR2 FQNEAQ. The CDR3 runs 11 residues. Trimming removed 0 bases from V and 7 bases from J, with 4 bases in between. The CDR3 sequence is CASSLALEQYF. In nucleotides, the CDR3 is TGTGCCAGCAGCTTAGCGTTAGAGCAGTACTTC.

This clone came up a few times. The rearrangement links TRBV4-3 to TRBJ1-5; D is unresolved. Germline CDR1 LGHNA, CDR2 YSLEER. Deletions cut 0 bases from V and 6 bases from J, with 12 bases between. This CDR3 contains 15 residues. CDR3 loop: CASSQDAGFFQPQHF. CDR3 coding DNA: TGCGCCAGCAGCCAAGATGCGGGTTTTTTTCAGCCCCAGCATTTT.

This clone was picked up a small number of times. This sample also contains other DNA sequences that code for the same CDR3. This sequence joins TRBV4-1 and TRBJ2-7, with 8 bases matching TRBD1. The CDR3 contains 15 residues. Germline trimming cut 4 bases from V and 5 bases from J; bases unmatched to any gene: 10. Germline assignment: CDR1 MGHRA and CDR2 YSYEKL. DNA of the CDR3: TGCGCCAGCAGCCGCGGACAGGGACCCCTCGACGAGCAGTACTTC. Translated: CASSRGQGPLDEQYF.

J is TRBJ2-5 and V is TRBV7-3, with D uncertain. Trimming stripped 2 bases from V and 5 bases from J, with 9 bases between. Germline CDR1 is SGHTA and CDR2 is FQGTGA. This CDR3 spans 13 amino acids. CDR3 sequence reads: CASSLVGAETQYF. The CDR3, as DNA: TGTGCCAGCAGCTTAGTGGGCGCGGAGACCCAGTACTTC.